The entry that follows covers one TCR beta chain sequence. Its specificity is not known. The trim removed 5 bases at V and 2 bases at J, leaving 2 bases unmatched. This CDR3 comprises 13 residues. The germline V gene encodes CDR1 SQVTM and CDR2 ANQGSEA. There were TCR beta CDR3 regions amplified from RNA transcripts. Researchers ran a first-round RT-PCR on the TCR CDR3 using the HTBI primer set. MiXCR, run by TCRdb on the multiplex PCR reads, gives a single entry per CDR3 protein. The data hold 370,000 or so distinct CDR3 sequences, with 13% observed a single time. This sample is drawn from a study of T cells in Graves' hyperthyroidism and ophthalmopathy. Study-wide results and limits: The majority of expanded thyroid clonotypes above 0.001 also appeared in blood.

The hyperthyroidism patients had all been newly diagnosed, and their disease duration was under 2 months. Their ages ranged from 18 to 65 years. This rearrangement joins TRBV29-1 to TRBJ2-1; the match to TRBD2 covers 8 bases. The origin of this receptor is a man in his thirties or forties with Graves' hyperthyroidism that later progressed to Graves' ophthalmopathy. Sequencing used blood. The CDR3 is CSVKRGTYNEQFF. The CDR3 DNA reads TGCAGCGTTAAGCGGGGGACCTACAATGAGCAGTTCTTC.